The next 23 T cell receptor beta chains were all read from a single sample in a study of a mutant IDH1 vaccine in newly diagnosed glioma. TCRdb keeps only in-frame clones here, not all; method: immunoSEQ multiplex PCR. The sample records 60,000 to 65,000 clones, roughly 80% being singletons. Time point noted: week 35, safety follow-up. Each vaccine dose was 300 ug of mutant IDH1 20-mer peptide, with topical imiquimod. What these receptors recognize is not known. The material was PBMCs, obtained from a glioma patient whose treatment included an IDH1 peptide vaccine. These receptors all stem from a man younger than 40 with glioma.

Here the CDR3 DNA reads TGCGCCAGCAGCCCCGGAGGGGGAAACATGAACACTGAAGCTTTCTTT. Translated: CASSPGGGNMNTEAFF. The chain links TRBV5-1 to TRBJ1-1; TRBD1 is a possible D gene (6 bases). This CDR3 has 16 residues. With 4 bases removed from V and 0 bases from J, the gap between germline ends came to 16 bases. The germline CDR1 and CDR2 sequences are SGHRS and YFSETQ. The entire variable domain, with the rest obtained from reference TRBV5-1 and TRBJ1-1, is as follows: KAGVTQTPRYLIKTRGQQVTLSCSPISGHRSVSWYQQTPGQGLQFLFEYFSETQRNKGNFPGRFSGRQFSNSRSEMNVSTLELGDSALYLCASSPGGGNMNTEAFFGQGTRLTVV.

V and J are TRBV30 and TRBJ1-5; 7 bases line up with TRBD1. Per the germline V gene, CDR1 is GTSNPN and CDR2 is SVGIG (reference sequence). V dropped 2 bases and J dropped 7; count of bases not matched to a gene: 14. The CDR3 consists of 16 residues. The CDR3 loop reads CAWSSGQNNKGQPQHF. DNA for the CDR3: TGTGCCTGGAGTTCGGGACAGAATAACAAGGGACAGCCCCAGCATTTT.

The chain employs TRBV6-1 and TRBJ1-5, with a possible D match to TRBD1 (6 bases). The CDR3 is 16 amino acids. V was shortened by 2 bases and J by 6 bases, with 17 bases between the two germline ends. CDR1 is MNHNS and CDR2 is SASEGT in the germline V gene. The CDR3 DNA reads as TGTGCCAGCAGTGAATCCCTCGGGGGGGCCCGTCAGCCCCAGCATTTT. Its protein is CASSESLGGARQPQHF.

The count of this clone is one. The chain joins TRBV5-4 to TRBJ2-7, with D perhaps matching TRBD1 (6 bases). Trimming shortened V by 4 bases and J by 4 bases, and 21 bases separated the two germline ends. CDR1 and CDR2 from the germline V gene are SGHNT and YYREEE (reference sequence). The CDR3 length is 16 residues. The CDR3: CASSVTGTPFRYEQYF. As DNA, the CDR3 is TGTGCCAGCAGCGTCACAGGGACCCCGTTTCGATACGAGCAGTACTTC. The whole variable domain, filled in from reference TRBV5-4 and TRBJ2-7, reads ETGVTQSPTHLIKTRGQQVTLRCSSQSGHNTVSWYQQALGQGPQFIFQYYREEENGRGNFPPRFSGLQFPNYSSELNVNALELDDSALYLCASSVTGTPFRYEQYFGPGTRLTVT.

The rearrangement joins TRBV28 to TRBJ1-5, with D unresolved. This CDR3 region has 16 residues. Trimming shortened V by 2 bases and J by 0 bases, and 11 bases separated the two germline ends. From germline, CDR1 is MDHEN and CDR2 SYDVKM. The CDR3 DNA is TGTGCCAGCAGTTTAAATCCGACATATAGCAATCAGCCCCAGCATTTT. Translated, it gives CASSLNPTYSNQPQHF.

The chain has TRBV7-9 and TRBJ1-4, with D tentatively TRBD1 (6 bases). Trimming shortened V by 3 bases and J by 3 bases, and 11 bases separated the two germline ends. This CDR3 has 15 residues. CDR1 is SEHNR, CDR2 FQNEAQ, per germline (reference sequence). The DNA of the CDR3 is TGTGCCAGCAGCTTTACAGGGTTTGCTAATGAAAAACTGTTTTTT. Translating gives CASSFTGFANEKLFF.

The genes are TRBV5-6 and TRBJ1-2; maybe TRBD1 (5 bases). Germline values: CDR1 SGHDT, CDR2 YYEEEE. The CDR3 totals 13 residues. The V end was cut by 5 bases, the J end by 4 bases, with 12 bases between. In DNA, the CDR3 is TGTGCCAGCAGTCCGGACAACGTCTATGGCTACACCTTC. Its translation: CASSPDNVYGYTF.

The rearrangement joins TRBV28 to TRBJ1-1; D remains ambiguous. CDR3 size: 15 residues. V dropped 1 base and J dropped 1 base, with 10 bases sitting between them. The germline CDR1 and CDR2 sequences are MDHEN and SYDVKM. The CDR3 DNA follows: TGTGCCAGCAGTTTATCTCTAGTACCGAACACTGAAGCTTTCTTT. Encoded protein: CASSLSLVPNTEAFF.

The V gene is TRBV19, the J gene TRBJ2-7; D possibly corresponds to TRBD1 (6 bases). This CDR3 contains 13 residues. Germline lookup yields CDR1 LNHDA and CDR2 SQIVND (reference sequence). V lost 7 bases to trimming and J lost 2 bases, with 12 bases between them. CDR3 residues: CASKRGDTYEQYF. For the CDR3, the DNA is TGTGCCAGTAAGAGAGGGGACACCTACGAGCAGTACTTC.

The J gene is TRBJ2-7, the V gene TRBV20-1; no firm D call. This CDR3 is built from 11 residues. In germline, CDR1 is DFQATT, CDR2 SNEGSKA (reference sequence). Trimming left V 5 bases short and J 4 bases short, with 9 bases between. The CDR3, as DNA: TGCAGTGCTCGCGTTATTTACGAGCAGTACTTC. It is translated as CSARVIYEQYF.

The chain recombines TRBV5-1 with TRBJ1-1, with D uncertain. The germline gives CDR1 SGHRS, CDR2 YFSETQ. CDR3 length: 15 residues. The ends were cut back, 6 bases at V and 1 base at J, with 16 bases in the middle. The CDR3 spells CASIKESTGNTEAFF. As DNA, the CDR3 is TGCGCCAGCATAAAAGAGTCGACGGGGAACACTGAAGCTTTCTTT.

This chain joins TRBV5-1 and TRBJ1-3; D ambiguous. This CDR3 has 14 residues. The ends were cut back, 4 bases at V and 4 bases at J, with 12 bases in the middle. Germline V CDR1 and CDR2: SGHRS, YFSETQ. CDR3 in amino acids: CASSPLVSGNTIYF. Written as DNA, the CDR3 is TGCGCCAGCAGCCCACTGGTGTCAGGAAACACCATATATTTT.

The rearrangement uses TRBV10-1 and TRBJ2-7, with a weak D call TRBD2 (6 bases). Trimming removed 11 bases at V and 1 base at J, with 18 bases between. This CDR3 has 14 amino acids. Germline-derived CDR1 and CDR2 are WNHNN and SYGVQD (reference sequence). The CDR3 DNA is TGCGCCCGCGCGGGGCACGACACTTCCTACGAGCAGTACTTC. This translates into CARAGHDTSYEQYF.

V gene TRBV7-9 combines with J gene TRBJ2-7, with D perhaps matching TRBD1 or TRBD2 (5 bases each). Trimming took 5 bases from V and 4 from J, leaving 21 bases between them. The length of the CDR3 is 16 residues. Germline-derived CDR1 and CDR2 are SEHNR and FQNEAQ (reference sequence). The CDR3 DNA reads TGTGCCAGCAGCCCGAGAGGGACGGCCATGGCGTACGAGCAGTACTTC. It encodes CASSPRGTAMAYEQYF. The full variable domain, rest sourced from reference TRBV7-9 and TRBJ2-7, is DTGVSQNPRHKITKRGQNVTFRCDPISEHNRLYWYRQTLGQGPEFLTYFQNEAQLEKSRLLSDRFSAERPKGSFSTLEIQRTEQGDSAMYLCASSPRGTAMAYEQYFGPGTRLTVT.

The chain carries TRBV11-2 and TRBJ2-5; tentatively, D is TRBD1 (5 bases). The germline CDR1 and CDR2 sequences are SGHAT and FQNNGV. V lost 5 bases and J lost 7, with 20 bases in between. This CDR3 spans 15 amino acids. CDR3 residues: CASSPVMWGRGTQYF. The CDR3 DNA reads TGTGCCAGCAGCCCGGTTATGTGGGGCCGTGGGACCCAGTACTTC.

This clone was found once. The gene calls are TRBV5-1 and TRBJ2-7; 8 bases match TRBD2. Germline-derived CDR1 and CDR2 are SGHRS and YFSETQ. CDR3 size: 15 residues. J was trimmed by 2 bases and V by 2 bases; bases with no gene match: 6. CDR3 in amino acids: CASSFTSGGAYEQYF. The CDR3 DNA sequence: TGCGCCAGCAGCTTTACCAGCGGGGGAGCCTACGAGCAGTACTTC.

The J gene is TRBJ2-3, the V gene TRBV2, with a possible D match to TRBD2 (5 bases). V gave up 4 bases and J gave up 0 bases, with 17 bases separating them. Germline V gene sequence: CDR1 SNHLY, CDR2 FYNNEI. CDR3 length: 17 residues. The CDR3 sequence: CASSVYRAVMSTDTQYF. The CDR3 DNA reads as TGTGCCAGCAGTGTATATCGAGCGGTTATGAGCACAGATACGCAGTATTTT.

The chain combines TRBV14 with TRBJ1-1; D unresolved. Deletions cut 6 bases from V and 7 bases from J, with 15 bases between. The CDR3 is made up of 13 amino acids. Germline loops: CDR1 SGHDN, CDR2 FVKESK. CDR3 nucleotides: TGTGCCAGCAGACCCAATCGCTTAGTTGAAGCTTTCTTT. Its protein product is CASRPNRLVEAFF.

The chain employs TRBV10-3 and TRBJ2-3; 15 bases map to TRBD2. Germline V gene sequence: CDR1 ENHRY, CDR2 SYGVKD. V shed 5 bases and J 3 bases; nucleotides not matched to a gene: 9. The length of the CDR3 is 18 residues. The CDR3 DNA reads TGTGCCATCAGTCAAGGACTAGCGGGGGGGACGGGGACAGATACGCAGTATTTT. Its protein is CAISQGLAGGTGTDTQYF.

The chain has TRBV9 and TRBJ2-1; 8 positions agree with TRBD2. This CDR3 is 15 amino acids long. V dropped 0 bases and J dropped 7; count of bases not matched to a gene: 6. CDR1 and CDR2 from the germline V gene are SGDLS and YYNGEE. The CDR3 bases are TGTGCCAGCAGCGTAGATCCAGCGGGGGCGAATGAGCAGTTCTTC. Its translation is CASSVDPAGANEQFF.

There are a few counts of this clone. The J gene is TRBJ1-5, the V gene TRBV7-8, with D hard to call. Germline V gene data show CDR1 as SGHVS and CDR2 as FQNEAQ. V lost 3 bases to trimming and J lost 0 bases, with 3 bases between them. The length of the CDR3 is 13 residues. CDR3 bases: TGTGCCAGCAGCTTCGGTAGCAATCAGCCCCAGCATTTT. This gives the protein CASSFGSNQPQHF.

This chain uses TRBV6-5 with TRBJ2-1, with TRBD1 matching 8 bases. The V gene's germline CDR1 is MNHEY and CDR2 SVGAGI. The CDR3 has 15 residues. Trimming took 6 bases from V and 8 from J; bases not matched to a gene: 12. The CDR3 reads CASSPQGARGDEQFF. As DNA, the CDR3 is TGTGCCAGCAGCCCTCAGGGGGCGCGAGGCGATGAGCAGTTCTTC.

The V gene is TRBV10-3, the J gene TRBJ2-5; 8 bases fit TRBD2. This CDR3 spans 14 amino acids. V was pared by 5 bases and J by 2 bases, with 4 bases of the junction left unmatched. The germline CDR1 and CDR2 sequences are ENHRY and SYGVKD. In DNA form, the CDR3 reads TGTGCCATCAGTTTTTCGGGGGGGCAAGAGACCCAGTACTTC. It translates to CAISFSGGQETQYF.